These T cell receptor beta chains were read from a single sample in a study of cytomegalovirus exposure and HLA in healthy donors. Produced via immunoSEQ multiplex PCR; TCRdb's table is partial and in-frame only. The top ten clones hold around 0.3% of a sample with around 200,000 clones, about 86% of them seen once. Sequencing was done on a sample of PBMCs. Receptor source: a woman aged 25-40 years in good health and CMV-seronegative. Both conserved end residues are part of each CDR3. The D gene is left open where the match is weak. Only some rows state a clone size, as once, few, many or a class for expanded clones.

v_gene	j_gene	len	abundance	d_gene	CDR3nt	CDR3aa
TRBV18	TRBJ2-6	16	.	.	TGTGCCAGCTCAAGCGTGCGTATCTCTGGGGCCAACGTCCTGACTTTC	CASSSVRISGANVLTF
TRBV13	TRBJ2-1	21	.	.	TGTGCCAGCAGCTTAATATCTCTGTATCCTCCGACTGACCATAATTACAATGAGCAGTTCTTC	CASSLISLYPPTDHNYNEQFF
TRBV5-1	TRBJ2-3	17	.	.	TGCGCCAGCAGCGAGTCGGGATTCGGGGGTGATCTAGATACGCAGTATTTT	CASSESGFGGDLDTQYF
TRBV29-1	TRBJ2-2	14	.	.	TGCAGCGTTGAACAAGAACTGAACACCGGGGAGCTGTTTTTT	CSVEQELNTGELFF
TRBV19	TRBJ2-3	17	.	TRBD2	TGTGCCAGTAGTATAGGGGGCACTAGCGGGGGCACAGATACGCAGTATTTT	CASSIGGTSGGTDTQYF
TRBV11-2	TRBJ1-1	15	.	.	TGTGCCAGCAGCTTAAGGGGGGGCCTGAACACTGAAGCTTTCTTT	CASSLRGGLNTEAFF
TRBV18	TRBJ1-2	13	.	TRBD1	TGTGCCAGCTCCCGGGACAGGGGGGATGGCTACACCTTC	CASSRDRGDGYTF
TRBV28	TRBJ2-2	15	.	TRBD1	TGTGCCAGCAGTTCCTTGGACAGGGACACCGGGGAGCTGTTTTTT	CASSSLDRDTGELFF
TRBV9	TRBJ2-1	15	once	TRBD1	TGTGCCAGCAGCGTTATGGGACAGGGGGGAAATGAGCAGTTCTTC	CASSVMGQGGNEQFF
TRBV29-1	TRBJ2-1	13	.	TRBD1	TGCAGCGTTGATAGCGCAGGGGGAGAGCGGCAGTTCTTC	CSVDSAGGERQFF
TRBV19	TRBJ1-1	13	.	.	TGTGCCAGTAGTACCCAGGTTCTCACTGAAGCTTTCTTT	CASSTQVLTEAFF
TRBV7-3	TRBJ2-1	14	.	TRBD2	TGTGCCAGCAGCTTGGGACTAACCCCAACGGAGCAGTTCTTC	CASSLGLTPTEQFF
TRBV6-5	TRBJ2-7	15	.	TRBD2	TGTGCCAGCAGTTATAGCGGGAGACTCTCCTACGAGCAGTACTTC	CASSYSGRLSYEQYF
TRBV5-4	TRBJ1-1	14	.	TRBD1	TGTGCCAGCAGCATTGACAGGGTGAACACTGAAGCTTTCTTT	CASSIDRVNTEAFF
TRBV7-9	TRBJ2-7	16	.	TRBD2	TGTGCCAGCGGGAGGACTAGCGGGAGGGACCCCTACGAGCAGTACTTC	CASGRTSGRDPYEQYF
TRBV11-2	TRBJ2-3	14	.	.	TGTGCCAGCAGCTTAGGGGGCGGCACAGATACGCAGTATTTT	CASSLGGGTDTQYF
TRBV7-2	TRBJ2-4	14	.	.	TGTGCCAGCAGCTTAAGGGGGGCCAAAAACATTCAGTACTTC	CASSLRGAKNIQYF
TRBV7-9	TRBJ2-7	14	.	TRBD1	TGTGCCAGCAGCCCAAACAGGGGGCTCTACGAGCAGTACTTC	CASSPNRGLYEQYF
TRBV5-1	TRBJ2-2	15	.	.	TGCGCCAGCAGCTTGGTTGGGGGCTACACCGGGGAGCTGTTTTTT	CASSLVGGYTGELFF
TRBV2	TRBJ2-5	17	.	TRBD2	TGTGCCAGCAGTTTCACTAGCGGGGGACTCTCGGGGGAGACCCAGTACTTC	CASSFTSGGLSGETQYF
TRBV10-3	TRBJ1-1	14	.	.	TGTGCCATCAGTGAGTACCGGGGGGACACTGAAGCTTTCTTT	CAISEYRGDTEAFF
TRBV7-9	TRBJ2-7	13	.	.	TGTGCCAGCAGCTTAAGCGGTAGAGAGGAGCAGTACTTC	CASSLSGREEQYF
TRBV10-1	TRBJ1-3	13	.	.	TGCGCCAGCAGGACAATGCCCGGAAACACCATATATTTT	CASRTMPGNTIYF
TRBV7-9	TRBJ2-3	15	.	.	TGTGCCAGCAGCGACTCACCAGTAGGCACAGATACGCAGTATTTT	CASSDSPVGTDTQYF
TRBV11-3	TRBJ2-3	18	.	TRBD2	TGTGCCAGCAGCTTAACGTCGGGGCTAGCGGGAGAAACAGATACGCAGTATTTT	CASSLTSGLAGETDTQYF
TRBV5-4	TRBJ2-7	15	.	TRBD1	TGTGCCAGCAGCTTAGGGGGGACAGGCGGCTACGAGCAGTACTTC	CASSLGGTGGYEQYF
TRBV7-2	TRBJ2-4	14	.	.	TGTGCCAGCAGCTCCAGGGGTGGGGAAAACATTCAGTACTTC	CASSSRGGENIQYF
TRBV6-1	TRBJ1-4	14	.	.	TGTGCCAGCAGTGACGGGTCCTACCTTGAAAAACTGTTTTTT	CASSDGSYLEKLFF